This T cell receptor beta chain was sequenced during a study of neoadjuvant anti-PD-1 for oral cavity cancer. Study as a whole: Non-progressing patients received a fourth nivolumab dose near day 43, then surgery on days 50-56.

Trimming pared 5 bases from V and 2 bases from J, leaving 9 bases between. Germline values: CDR1 LNHDA, CDR2 SQIVND (reference sequence). The CDR3 is 13 amino acids. Six replicates per PBMC sample, mostly from 480 ng of genomic DNA. The data were produced by immunoSEQ multiplex PCR, yet TCRdb's version contains in-frame clones alone and is incomplete. The sample lists 9,500 to 15,000 clones; 71% were seen once. Time point of the sample: after neoadjuvant nivolumab, at surgical resection. Details on this clone: Its specificity is unknown.

Points from the study as a whole: Only a few patients per response group were TCR-analyzed; validation needed.

The rearrangement joins TRBV19 to TRBJ2-5; D unresolved. This specimen was PBMCs, taken after nivolumab (anti-PD-1) treatment. This receptor was obtained from a person aged 40 to 85 with oral cavity squamous cell carcinoma. The CDR3 region has the DNA TGTGCCAGTAGTTGGTCACCTCAAGAGACCCAGTACTTC. It encodes CASSWSPQETQYF.